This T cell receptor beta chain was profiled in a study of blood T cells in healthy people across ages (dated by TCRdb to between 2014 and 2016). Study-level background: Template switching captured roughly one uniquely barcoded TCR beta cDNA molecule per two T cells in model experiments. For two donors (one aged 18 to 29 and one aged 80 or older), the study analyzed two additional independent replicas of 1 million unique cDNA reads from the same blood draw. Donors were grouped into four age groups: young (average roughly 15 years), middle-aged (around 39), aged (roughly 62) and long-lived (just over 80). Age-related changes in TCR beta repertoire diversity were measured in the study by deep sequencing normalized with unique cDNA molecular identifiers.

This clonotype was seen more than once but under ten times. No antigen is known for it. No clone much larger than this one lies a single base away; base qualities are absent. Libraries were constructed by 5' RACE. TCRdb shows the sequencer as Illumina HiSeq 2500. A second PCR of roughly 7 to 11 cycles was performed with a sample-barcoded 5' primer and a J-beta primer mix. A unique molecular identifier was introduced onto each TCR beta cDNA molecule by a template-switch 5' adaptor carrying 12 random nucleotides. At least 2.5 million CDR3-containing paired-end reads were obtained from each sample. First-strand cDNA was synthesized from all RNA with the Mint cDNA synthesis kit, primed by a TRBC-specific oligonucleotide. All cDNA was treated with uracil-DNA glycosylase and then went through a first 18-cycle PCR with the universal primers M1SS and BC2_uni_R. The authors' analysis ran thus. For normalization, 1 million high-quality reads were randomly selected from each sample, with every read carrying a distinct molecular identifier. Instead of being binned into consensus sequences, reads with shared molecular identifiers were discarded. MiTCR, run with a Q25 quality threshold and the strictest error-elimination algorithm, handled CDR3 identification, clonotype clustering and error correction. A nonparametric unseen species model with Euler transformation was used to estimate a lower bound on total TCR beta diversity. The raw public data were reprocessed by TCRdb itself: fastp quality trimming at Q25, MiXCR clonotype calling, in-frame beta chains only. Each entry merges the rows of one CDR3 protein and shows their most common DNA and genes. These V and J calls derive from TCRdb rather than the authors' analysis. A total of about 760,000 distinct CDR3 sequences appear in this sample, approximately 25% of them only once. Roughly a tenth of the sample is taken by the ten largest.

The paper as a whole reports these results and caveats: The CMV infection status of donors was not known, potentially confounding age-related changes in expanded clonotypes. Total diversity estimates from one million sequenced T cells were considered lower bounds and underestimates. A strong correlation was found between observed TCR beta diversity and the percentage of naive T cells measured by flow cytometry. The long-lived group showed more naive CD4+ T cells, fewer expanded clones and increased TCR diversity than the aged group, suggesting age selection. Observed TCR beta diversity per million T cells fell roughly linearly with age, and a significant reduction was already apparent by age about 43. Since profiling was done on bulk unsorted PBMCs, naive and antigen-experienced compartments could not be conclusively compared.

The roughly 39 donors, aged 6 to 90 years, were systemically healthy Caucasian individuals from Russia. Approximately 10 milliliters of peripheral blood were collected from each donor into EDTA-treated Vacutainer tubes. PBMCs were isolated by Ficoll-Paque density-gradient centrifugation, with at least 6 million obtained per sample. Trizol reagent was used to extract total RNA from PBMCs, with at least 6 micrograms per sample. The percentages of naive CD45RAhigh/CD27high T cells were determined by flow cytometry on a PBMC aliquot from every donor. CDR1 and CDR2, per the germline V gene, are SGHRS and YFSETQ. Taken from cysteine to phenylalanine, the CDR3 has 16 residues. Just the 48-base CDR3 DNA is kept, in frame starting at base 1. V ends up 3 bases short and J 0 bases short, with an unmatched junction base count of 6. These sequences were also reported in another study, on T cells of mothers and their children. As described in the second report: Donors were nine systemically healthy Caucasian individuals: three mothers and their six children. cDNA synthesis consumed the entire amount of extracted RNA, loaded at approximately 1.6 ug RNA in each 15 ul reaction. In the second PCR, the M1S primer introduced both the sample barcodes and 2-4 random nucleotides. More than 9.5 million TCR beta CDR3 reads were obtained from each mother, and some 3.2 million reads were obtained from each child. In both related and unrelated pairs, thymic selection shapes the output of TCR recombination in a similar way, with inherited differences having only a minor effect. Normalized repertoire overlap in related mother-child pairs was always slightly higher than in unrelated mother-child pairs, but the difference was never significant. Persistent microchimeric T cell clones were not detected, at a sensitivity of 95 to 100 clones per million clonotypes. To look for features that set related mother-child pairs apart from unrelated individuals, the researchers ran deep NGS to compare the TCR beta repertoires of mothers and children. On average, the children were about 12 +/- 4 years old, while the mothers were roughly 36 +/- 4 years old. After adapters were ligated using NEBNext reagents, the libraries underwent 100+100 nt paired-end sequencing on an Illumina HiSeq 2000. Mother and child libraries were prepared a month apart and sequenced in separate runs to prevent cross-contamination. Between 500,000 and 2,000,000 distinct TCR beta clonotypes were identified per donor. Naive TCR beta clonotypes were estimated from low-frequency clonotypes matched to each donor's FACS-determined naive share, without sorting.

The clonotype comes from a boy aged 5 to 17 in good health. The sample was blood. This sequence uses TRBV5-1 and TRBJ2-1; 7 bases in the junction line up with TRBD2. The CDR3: CASSWEGSSSYNEQFF. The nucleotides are TGCGCCAGCAGCTGGGAGGGCTCCAGCTCCTACAATGAGCAGTTCTTC.